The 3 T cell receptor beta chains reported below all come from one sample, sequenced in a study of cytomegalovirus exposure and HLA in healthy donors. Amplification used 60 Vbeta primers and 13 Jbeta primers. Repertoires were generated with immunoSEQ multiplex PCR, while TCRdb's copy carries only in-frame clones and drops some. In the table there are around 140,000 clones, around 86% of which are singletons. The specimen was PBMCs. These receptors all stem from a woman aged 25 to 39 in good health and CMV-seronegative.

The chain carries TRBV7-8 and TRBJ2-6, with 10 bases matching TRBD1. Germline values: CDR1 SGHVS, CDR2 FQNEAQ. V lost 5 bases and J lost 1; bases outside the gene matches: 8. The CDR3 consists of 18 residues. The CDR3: CASSAGTGAQSGANVLTF. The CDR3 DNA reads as TGTGCCAGCAGCGCTGGGACAGGGGCCCAATCTGGGGCCAACGTCCTGACTTTC.

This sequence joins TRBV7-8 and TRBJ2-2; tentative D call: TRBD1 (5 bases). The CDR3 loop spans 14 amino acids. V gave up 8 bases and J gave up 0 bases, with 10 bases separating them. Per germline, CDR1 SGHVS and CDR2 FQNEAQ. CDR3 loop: CASVKGANTGELFF. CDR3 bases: TGTGCCAGCGTAAAAGGGGCGAACACCGGGGAGCTGTTTTTT.

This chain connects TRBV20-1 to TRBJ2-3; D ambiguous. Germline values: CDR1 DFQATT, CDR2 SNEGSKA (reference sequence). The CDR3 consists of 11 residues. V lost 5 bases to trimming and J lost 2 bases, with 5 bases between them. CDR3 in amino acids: CSASHTDTQYF. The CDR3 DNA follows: TGCAGTGCTTCCCACACAGATACGCAGTATTTT.